The rows below give T cell receptor beta chains drawn from one sample of a study of human T cells and chemical hapten exposure. MiXCR, applied by TCRdb to the RACE reads, yields one record per CDR3 protein. The table records 84,000 or so distinct CDR3 sequences, 6.5% to 10% of them present only once. Source: whole blood, taken in connection with sensitization to the hapten diphenylcyclopropenone (DPC). These receptors all come from a man in his forties or fifties with alopecia areata. Some clones in this sample may be carry-over from other donors' samples. Each CDR3 is given with its conserved first and last residue. The order of the fields is clone size, J gene, D gene, V gene, CDR3 DNA, CDR3 protein. A D gene is named only where the DNA matches it firmly. Not all rows give a size; the values are once, few, many and, for expanded clones, a class.

many,TRBJ2-6,.,TRBV10-3,TGTGCCATCAGTGGGAGGGGCTCTGGGGCCAACGTCCTGACTTTC,CAISGRGSGANVLTF
.,TRBJ2-1,TRBD2,TRBV7-9,TGTGCCAGCAGCTTAAGGAGGGGACTAGCGGACCCCGGTGAGCAGTTCTTC,CASSLRRGLADPGEQFF
.,TRBJ2-1,TRBD1,TRBV19,TGTGCCAGTAATGATGGGACAGGGGCTATTATCTACAATGAGCAGTTCTTC,CASNDGTGAIIYNEQFF
.,TRBJ1-5,TRBD1,TRBV28,TGTGCCAGCAGTCCCCAAGGAGGGGGCTATAGCAATCAGCCCCAGCATTTT,CASSPQGGGYSNQPQHF
many,TRBJ2-5,TRBD2,TRBV11-3,TGTGCCAGCAGCTCCGGGACTAGCGGACAAGAGACCCAGTACTTC,CASSSGTSGQETQYF
.,TRBJ2-1,TRBD2,TRBV20-1,TGCAGTGCTAGAGGATATTCGGCGGGGGAGAAGGATGAGCAGTTCTTC,CSARGYSAGEKDEQFF
many,TRBJ2-3,TRBD2,TRBV24-1,TGTGCCACCAGGGCGGGAGGCACAGATACGCAGTATTTT,CATRAGGTDTQYF
.,TRBJ1-2,TRBD1,TRBV6-5,TGTGCCAGCAGTTACTCGACAGGGCTGGGGGGCTATGGCTACACCTTC,CASSYSTGLGGYGYTF
few,TRBJ2-2,TRBD2,TRBV29-1,TGCAGCGTTGATCGAGCGGGGGGGAACACCGGGGAGCTGTTTTTT,CSVDRAGGNTGELFF
.,TRBJ2-3,TRBD2,TRBV3-1,TGTGCCAACAGCGGGGCGGCTAGCGGGAGAACAGATACGCAGTATTTT,CANSGAASGRTDTQYF
few,TRBJ2-3,TRBD2,TRBV6-1,TGTGCCAGCATAGCAAGATCTAGCGGGAGATCAGATACGCAGTATTTT,CASIARSSGRSDTQYF
many,TRBJ1-1,.,TRBV6-4,TGTGCCAGCAGTCAGGGGCGCGGCACTGAAGCTTTCTTT,CASSQGRGTEAFF
.,TRBJ1-1,.,TRBV28,TGTGCCAGCAGTTTATATGGGGGTTCGAACACTGAAGCTTTCTTT,CASSLYGGSNTEAFF
few,TRBJ2-5,TRBD2,TRBV9,TGTGCCAGCAGCGTAGGGACTAGCGGAGGGAGAGAGACCCAGTACTTC,CASSVGTSGGRETQYF
.,TRBJ2-3,.,TRBV7-9,TGTGCCAGCTGGGGCGATCGCACAGATACGCAGTATTTT,CASWGDRTDTQYF
few,TRBJ1-6,.,TRBV27,TGTGCCAGCAGATTCCAGACGGATAATTCACCCCTCCACTTT,CASRFQTDNSPLHF
few,TRBJ1-1,TRBD1,TRBV14,TGTGCCAGCAGCCAGAGGACAGGGGGAAACACTGAAGCTTTCTTT,CASSQRTGGNTEAFF
many,TRBJ1-5,TRBD1,TRBV25-1,TGTGCCAGCAGGACGAGGGCAGGGGGCTTTAGCAATCAGCCCCAGCATTTT,CASRTRAGGFSNQPQHF
.,TRBJ2-5,.,TRBV30,TGTGCCTGGAGTGTAAACAGCCAAGAGACCCAGTACTTC,CAWSVNSQETQYF
many,TRBJ2-3,TRBD1,TRBV7-6,TGTGCCAGCAGTCCCCGGGACAGGTTGACAGATACGCAGTATTTT,CASSPRDRLTDTQYF
.,TRBJ2-1,.,TRBV20-1,TGCAGTGCTAGAGAATTCACCTACAATGAGCAGTTCTTC,CSAREFTYNEQFF
few,TRBJ2-3,TRBD2,TRBV6-5,TGTGCCAGCAGTTATCGGACTAGCGGGAGTGCAGATACGCAGTATTTT,CASSYRTSGSADTQYF
many,TRBJ1-1,TRBD1,TRBV6-2/TRBV6-3,TGTGCCAGCCGAACAGGGGGCAGCACTGAAGCTTTCTTT,CASRTGGSTEAFF
many,TRBJ1-1,TRBD1,TRBV7-9,TGTGCCAGCAGCTTTTCTAGGGGACAGGAAGCTTTCTTT,CASSFSRGQEAFF
few,TRBJ2-7,TRBD2,TRBV28,TGTGCCAGCAGTTTACCGGGACTAGCGGGTTCCTACGAGCAGTACTTC,CASSLPGLAGSYEQYF
.,TRBJ2-5,.,TRBV6-5,TGTGCCAGCCAAAACGGGGAGACCCAGTACTTC,CASQNGETQYF
medium-sized,TRBJ2-6,.,TRBV7-2,TGTGCCAGCAGCTTAGGCAGTGGGGCCAACGTCCTGACTTTC,CASSLGSGANVLTF
.,TRBJ2-1,TRBD2,TRBV27,TGTGCCAGCAGTTCCTTAGCGGGAGGGGAGAATGAGCAGTTCTTC,CASSSLAGGENEQFF
few,TRBJ1-2,.,TRBV7-2,TGTGCCAGCAGCTTAGATACCAACTATGGCTACACCTTC,CASSLDTNYGYTF
few,TRBJ1-5,.,TRBV6-2/TRBV6-3,TGTGCCAGCAGTTACCTTCGAGGGGGAGATCAGCCCCAGCATTTT,CASSYLRGGDQPQHF
few,TRBJ2-1,TRBD2,TRBV29-1,TGCAGCGCCGATAAAAGCGGGAGGTTCTACAATGAGCAGTTCTTC,CSADKSGRFYNEQFF
few,TRBJ1-3,.,TRBV6-6,TGTGCCAGCAGAGGGCTTTATCCCTCTGGAAACACCATATATTTT,CASRGLYPSGNTIYF
few,TRBJ2-3,.,TRBV4-2,TGTGCCAGCAGCCAAGTTGTTAGCTGGACAGATACGCAGTATTTT,CASSQVVSWTDTQYF
many,TRBJ2-5,.,TRBV6-5,TGTGCCAGCAGTTACTCGAGCCCGGGATTGTACCAAGAGACCCAGTACTTC,CASSYSSPGLYQETQYF
few,TRBJ2-1,.,TRBV5-1,TGCGCCAGCAGCTGGGACGGGACACGATACAATGAGCAGTTCTTC,CASSWDGTRYNEQFF
.,TRBJ2-3,.,TRBV4-2,TGTGCCAGCAGCCAAGTAACAGGATCTGGCACAGATACGCAGTATTTT,CASSQVTGSGTDTQYF
many,TRBJ2-7,.,TRBV28,TGTGCCAGCAGTTTACCTTCCTACGAGCAGTACTTC,CASSLPSYEQYF
.,TRBJ2-6,TRBD1,TRBV28,TGTGCCAGCAGTCGGGACAGGGGGACTGGGGCCAACGTCCTGACTTTC,CASSRDRGTGANVLTF
.,TRBJ1-5,.,TRBV2,TGTGCCAGCAGTGAACTAAGGGGTTTGAGCAATCAGCCCCAGCATTTT,CASSELRGLSNQPQHF
once,TRBJ2-7,.,TRBV28,TGTGCCAGCAGTTACAGGGAGAAGCAGTACTTC,CASSYREKQYF
few,TRBJ2-1,TRBD2,TRBV19,TGTGCCAGTAGTATATATAGCGGGGCGAGCTCCTACAATGAGCAGTTCTTC,CASSIYSGASSYNEQFF
.,TRBJ2-4,.,TRBV28,TGTGCCAGCAGTGGGGGGGGCGCCAGAAACATTCAGTACTTC,CASSGGGARNIQYF
.,TRBJ2-7,TRBD2,TRBV3-1,TGTGCCAGCAGCCAAGATCAAACCGGGACTAGTCACCGCTACGAGCAGTACTTC,CASSQDQTGTSHRYEQYF
.,TRBJ2-5,.,TRBV12-3/TRBV12-4,TGTGCCAGCAGCCCATCTATGGCGGGGGAGACCCAGTACTTC,CASSPSMAGETQYF
.,TRBJ2-2,.,TRBV25-1,TGTGCCAGCAGTCCTTCTGGAGGGAGCGGGGAGCTGTTTTTT,CASSPSGGSGELFF
many,TRBJ2-7,TRBD1,TRBV7-9,TGTGCCAGCAGCCTCGGACAGGGGGCCTACGAGCAGTACTTC,CASSLGQGAYEQYF
.,TRBJ2-1,.,TRBV20-1,TGCAGTGCTAGCGGGAGAGGGAATGAGCAGTTCTTC,CSASGRGNEQFF
many,TRBJ2-5,.,TRBV7-8,TGTGCCAGCAGCCCACGGAGGAGCCAAGAGACCCAGTACTTC,CASSPRRSQETQYF
few,TRBJ2-2,.,TRBV7-9,TGTGCCAGCAGCTTTGGGGGAGCGAACACCGGGGAGCTGTTTTTT,CASSFGGANTGELFF
.,TRBJ2-5,TRBD2,TRBV29-1,TGCAGCGTAGACGGGACTAGCGGGGGATCGGAGACCCAGTACTTC,CSVDGTSGGSETQYF
.,TRBJ2-3,.,TRBV12-3/TRBV12-4,TGTGCCAGCAGTTTAGGTCCCCTGACTAGCACAGATACGCAGTATTTT,CASSLGPLTSTDTQYF
.,TRBJ2-5,.,TRBV6-5,TGTGCCAGCAGTTACATGGGGTTCGGAGGTCAAGAGACCCAGTACTTC,CASSYMGFGGQETQYF
many,TRBJ1-5,TRBD1,TRBV20-1,TGCAGTGCTAGAGGGGACAGGGGTGGGAATCAGCCCCAGCATTTT,CSARGDRGGNQPQHF
.,TRBJ1-4,.,TRBV27,TGTGCCAGCAGTCCCTTGGACAGATACTCAACTAATGAAAAACTGTTTTTT,CASSPLDRYSTNEKLFF
.,TRBJ2-1,.,TRBV5-4,TGTGCCAGCAGCTTGACAGGGCACAATGAGCAGTTCTTC,CASSLTGHNEQFF